This TCR beta chain was found in a study of blood T cell repertoires in COVID-19. Study in general: The United States, Italy and Spain were the sources of the acute and convalescent COVID-19 samples. From T cells, B-cell-depleted T cells, or PBMCs came the material, which was cDNA or gDNA.

In the original processing: Amplified reference gene primers provided the basis for estimating nucleated cell counts. Produced via immunoSEQ multiplex PCR; TCRdb's table is partial and in-frame only. The D gene and trimming were derived from the DNA, and the V and J assignments and clone size from that table. Here the sample spans about 140,000 clones, around 79% being singletons. The CDR3 runs 15 residues. V was cut by 2 bases and J by 2 bases, with 11 bases left in between. Germline CDR1 is SGHRS and CDR2 is YFSETQ. The V and J genes are TRBV5-1 and TRBJ1-5; TRBD1 is a possible D gene (5 bases). This receptor was taken from a man over 45 with active or convalescent COVID-19. The source material was peripheral blood. CDR3 residues: CASSFSGQGNQPQHF. CDR3 in DNA: TGCGCCAGCAGCTTCTCAGGGCAGGGCAATCAGCCCCAGCATTTT.